The 17 T cell receptor beta chains in this list originate from one sample, sequenced in a study of blood T cell repertoires in COVID-19. The data were produced by immunoSEQ multiplex PCR, yet TCRdb's version contains in-frame clones alone and is incomplete. The data hold under 350,000 clones, with around 90% observed a single time. Sequenced sample: PBMCs or T cells enriched from blood (not recorded which). The receptor source for this set is a woman aged 40 to 49 who had recovered from COVID-19.

This clone turned up a few times. The chain has TRBV9 and TRBJ1-1; D gene uncertain. In germline, CDR1 is SGDLS, CDR2 YYNGEE. V shed 3 bases and J shed 2 bases, with 11 bases lying between them. The CDR3 contains 14 residues. The CDR3 DNA sequence: TGTGCCAGCAGCGCGAGACTGGCAAACACTGAAGCTTTCTTT. It encodes CASSARLANTEAFF.

V and J are TRBV5-1 and TRBJ2-1; D is perhaps TRBD2 (6 bases). This CDR3 spans 16 amino acids. V lost 0 bases and J 9 bases, leaving 19 bases between the germline ends. Germline V gene lookup returns CDR1 SGHRS and CDR2 YFSETQ. CDR3 sequence (DNA): TGCGCCAGCAGCTTGGCTAGTAGACGTAACGGGGGTGAGCAGTTCTTC. Translation: CASSLASRRNGGEQFF.

The J gene is TRBJ1-3, the V gene TRBV4-1, with TRBD1 matching 10 bases. The germline gives CDR1 MGHRA, CDR2 YSYEKL. V lost 4 bases and J lost 2; bases outside the gene matches: 5. The CDR3 has 16 residues. Written as DNA, the CDR3 is TGCGCCAGCAGCCGTGTCGGACAGGGGGCTGGAAACACCATATATTTT. Translated, it gives CASSRVGQGAGNTIYF.

The V gene is TRBV27, the J gene TRBJ1-6; no clear D gene. This CDR3 has 13 residues. Trimming took 0 bases from V and 8 from J, leaving 5 bases between them. Per germline, CDR1 MNHEY and CDR2 SMNVEV (reference sequence). The CDR3 protein is CASSLSSDSPLHF. The CDR3, as DNA: TGTGCCAGCAGTTTATCATCTGATTCACCCCTCCACTTT.

In this sample, this clone turned up once. The chain is built from TRBV11-3 and TRBJ2-1, with TRBD2 matching 7 bases. Germline V CDR1 and CDR2: SGHNT, YENEEA. CDR3 length: 15 residues. The V gene end was trimmed by 4 bases and the J gene end by 0 bases; junction bases not matched to a gene: 3. The CDR3: CASSSSGSSYNEQFF. CDR3 bases: TGTGCCAGCAGCTCTAGCGGATCCTCCTACAATGAGCAGTTCTTC. Full variable domain (outside the CDR3, taken from reference TRBV11-3 and TRBJ2-1): EAGVVQSPRYKIIEKKQPVAFWCNPISGHNTLYWYLQNLGQGPELLIRYENEEAVDDSQLPKDRFSAERLKGVDSTLKIQPAELGDSAVYLCASSSSGSSYNEQFFGPGTRLTVL.

The CDR3 loop reads CAWSRGLTMQYF. CDR3 sequence (DNA): TGTGCCTGGAGCCGCGGGCTGACGATGCAGTACTTC. The rearrangement uses TRBV30 and TRBJ2-7, with TRBD2 as a possible D gene (5 bases). Germline V lookup: CDR1 GTSNPN, CDR2 SVGIG (reference sequence). The CDR3 length is 12 residues. Trimming left V 3 bases short and J 9 bases short, with 15 bases between.

This clone is a singleton in its sample. The chain uses TRBV5-1 and TRBJ1-2, with 9 bases fitting TRBD1. Germline assignment: CDR1 SGHRS and CDR2 YFSETQ. This CDR3 has 12 residues. With V trimmed by 7 bases and J by 6 bases, 4 bases remained unmatched. In DNA, the CDR3 is TGCGCCAGCGGGGACAGGGAAGATGGCTACACCTTC. It encodes CASGDREDGYTF.

This clone turned up a few times. The V gene is TRBV5-4, the J gene TRBJ1-2; 8 bases are shared with TRBD1. The CDR3 is 17 residues long. The V gene end was trimmed by 2 bases and the J gene end by 0 bases; junction bases not matched to a gene: 9. The germline V gene has CDR1 SGHNT and CDR2 YYREEE (reference sequence). The CDR3 reads CASSFYGQGESNYGYTF. Here the CDR3 DNA reads TGTGCCAGCAGCTTCTATGGACAGGGAGAATCTAACTATGGCTACACCTTC.

The rearrangement uses TRBV5-1 and TRBJ1-1, with 8 bases identical to TRBD1. The CDR3 totals 14 residues. Per the germline V gene, CDR1 is SGHRS and CDR2 is YFSETQ. The V and J ends lost 4 bases and 4 bases, in that order; junction bases with no gene match: 6. As DNA, the CDR3 is TGCGCCAGCAGCAGAGGACAGGGAGGCACTGAAGCTTTCTTT. This gives the protein CASSRGQGGTEAFF.

Of note for this clone: Germline is not matched at one junction end, which may reflect a read error. The chain is built from TRBV11-2 and TRBJ1-6, with TRBD1 as a possible D gene (5 bases). The CDR3 extends over 16 amino acids. Germline CDR1 reads SGHAT; CDR2 reads FQNNGV. The DNA for the CDR3 is TGTGCCAGCAGCTTAGAGGCGACAGCTTATAATTCAGCCCTCCACTTT. Translation gives CASSLEATAYNSALHF.

J is TRBJ2-7 and V is TRBV9; 7 bases are shared with TRBD1. The germline V gene encodes CDR1 SGDLS and CDR2 YYNGEE. V shed 4 bases, J shed 3 bases, and the junction held 10 bases outside the gene matches. The CDR3 sequence is 15 residues long. This chain's CDR3 is CASSPQVGDSYEQYF. DNA of the CDR3: TGTGCCAGCAGCCCCCAGGTCGGGGACAGCTACGAGCAGTACTTC. Full variable domain (remainder filled in from reference TRBV9 and TRBJ2-7): DSGVTQTPKHLITATGQRVTLRCSPRSGDLSVYWYQQSLDQGLQFLIQYYNGEERAKGNILERFSAQQFPDLHSELNLSSLELGDSALYFCASSPQVGDSYEQYFGPGTRLTVT.

The chain employs TRBV7-9 and TRBJ1-3, with TRBD1 identical over 11 bases. In germline, CDR1 is SEHNR, CDR2 FQNEAQ (reference sequence). This CDR3 has 16 residues. V gave up 6 bases and J gave up 0 bases; unmatched junction bases: 4. CDR3 sequence: CASRPGQGVSGNTIYF. CDR3 nucleotides: TGTGCCAGCAGACCGGGACAGGGGGTCTCTGGAAACACCATATATTTT.

This clone was observed a few times. This chain connects TRBV6-4 to TRBJ1-3, with 10 bases identical to TRBD1. V shed 2 bases and J 6 bases; nucleotides not matched to a gene: 4. This CDR3 is built from 15 residues. Germline lookup yields CDR1 MRHNA and CDR2 SNTAGT. This CDR3 reads CASSDTGTGENTIYF. CDR3 DNA: TGTGCCAGCAGTGACACCGGGACAGGGGAAAACACCATATATTTT.

This chain connects TRBV19 to TRBJ2-7, with TRBD1 matching 12 bases. V lost 5 bases, J lost 2 bases, and 4 bases stayed unmatched. CDR1 and CDR2 from the germline V gene are LNHDA and SQIVND (reference sequence). The CDR3 sequence is 15 residues long. The CDR3 is CASSSRDRGPYEQYF. In DNA, the CDR3 is TGTGCCAGTAGTTCCCGGGACAGGGGGCCCTACGAGCAGTACTTC.

The rearrangement joins TRBV7-3 to TRBJ1-5; maybe TRBD1 (5 bases). Trimming stripped 7 bases from V and 0 bases from J, with 19 bases between. CDR1 is SGHTA, CDR2 FQGTGA, per germline. This CDR3 is 17 amino acids long. Here the CDR3 DNA reads TGTGCCAGCATGCCCCTAGACAGCGAATATAGCAATCAGCCCCAGCATTTT. Amino acids: CASMPLDSEYSNQPQHF.

V and J are TRBV7-2 and TRBJ2-7; 8 bases match TRBD2. With V trimmed by 3 bases and J by 6 bases, 13 bases remained unmatched. The CDR3 runs 16 residues. The germline gives CDR1 SGHTA, CDR2 FQGNSA. CDR3 in amino acids: CASSFFLGASGSEQYF. CDR3 in DNA: TGTGCCAGCAGCTTCTTTCTCGGTGCTAGCGGGTCCGAGCAGTACTTC.

This chain links TRBV7-2 with TRBJ2-5, with D maybe TRBD2 (6 bases). The CDR3 is made up of 14 amino acids. V was clipped by 5 bases and J by 5 bases, with 15 bases between them. Germline V gene sequence: CDR1 SGHTA, CDR2 FQGNSA. CDR3 sequence (DNA): TGTGCCAGCAGCGCCAACGGTCGGGGGGAGACCCAGTACTTC. It is translated as CASSANGRGETQYF.